These 8 T cell receptor beta chains were sequenced from one sample in a study of shared clonotypes between healthy human individuals. Measured with immunoSEQ multiplex PCR; TCRdb has only the in-frame clones, and not every one. Here the sample spans 2 million to 3 million clones, more than 85% being singletons. The specimen was naive CD4+ T cells from PBMCs. The subset was: CD45RA+ positively selected. Receptors were obtained from a man aged 18 to 30 in good health. Some clones in this sample may be carry-over from other donors' samples.

The rearrangement links TRBV9 to TRBJ1-1; D not resolved. The CDR3 is 14 residues long. The V gene's germline CDR1 is SGDLS and CDR2 YYNGEE. V lost 4 bases, J lost 5 bases, and 15 bases lay in between. CDR3 sequence reads: CASSPVLGLTEAFF. DNA for the CDR3: TGTGCCAGCAGCCCCGTTTTGGGCTTGACTGAAGCTTTCTTT.

V usage is TRBV9 and J usage is TRBJ1-4; possibly TRBD1 for D (6 bases). The V gene's germline CDR1 is SGDLS and CDR2 YYNGEE. This CDR3 is 13 amino acids long. The V gene lost 2 bases and the J gene lost 11 bases, with 13 bases spanning the gap. CDR3 residues: CASSVYRAQKLFF. The CDR3 DNA reads as TGTGCCAGCAGCGTTTACAGGGCACAGAAACTGTTTTTT.

V and J are TRBV28 and TRBJ1-2; no definite D call. Germline lookup yields CDR1 MDHEN and CDR2 SYDVKM. The V gene lost 6 bases and the J gene lost 1 base, with 9 bases spanning the gap. This CDR3 region has 13 residues. The CDR3 reads CASRYSVNYGYTF. In DNA, the CDR3 is TGTGCCAGCAGGTACTCGGTTAACTATGGCTACACCTTC.

The chain is built from TRBV11-2 and TRBJ2-7; a weak D match, TRBD1 (6 bases). There are 15 residues in the CDR3. V was clipped by 0 bases and J by 4 bases, with 13 bases between them. Germline CDR1 reads SGHAT; CDR2 reads FQNNGV. DNA of the CDR3: TGTGCCAGCAGCTTAGAAGGACAGCCAAGTTACGAGCAGTACTTC. Amino acid sequence: CASSLEGQPSYEQYF.

V usage is TRBV5-6 and J usage is TRBJ1-3; D is uncertain. Deletions cut 1 base from V and 7 bases from J, with 12 bases between. Germline V lookup: CDR1 SGHDT, CDR2 YYEEEE. The CDR3 runs to 14 residues. CDR3 coding DNA: TGTGCCAGCAGCTTGAGAAAGTTGTTGAACACCATATATTTT. Protein sequence: CASSLRKLLNTIYF.

This clone is a singleton in its sample. This sequence joins TRBV11-2 and TRBJ2-5; 7 bases are a match to TRBD2. TRBJ2-7 explains the end of the DNA better; the J call may be wrong. Germline V CDR1 and CDR2: SGHAT, FQNNGV. CDR3 size: 16 residues. CDR3 residues: CASSRSRAGLPYEQYF. For the CDR3, the DNA is TGTGCCAGCAGCCGGTCCCGAGCGGGACTTCCTTACGAGCAGTACTTC.

This chain joins TRBV6-5 and TRBJ2-7, with D tentatively TRBD1 (5 bases). Trimming removed 0 bases at V and 7 bases at J, with 19 bases between. Germline V lookup: CDR1 MNHEY, CDR2 SVGAGI. This CDR3 region has 16 residues. CDR3 nucleotide sequence: TGTGCCAGCAGTTACTCGACTTCCTCTGTGGGGCTTGAGCAGTACTTC. Translated: CASSYSTSSVGLEQYF.

The rearrangement joins TRBV28 to TRBJ1-4; perhaps TRBD1 as D (6 bases). The CDR3 contains 16 residues. Germline lookup yields CDR1 MDHEN and CDR2 SYDVKM. Trimming left V 5 bases short and J 7 bases short, with 20 bases between. The CDR3 DNA follows: TGTGCCAGCAGTCCCCCCCACAGGGAGGGGTTTGAAAAACTGTTTTTT. Protein sequence: CASSPPHREGFEKLFF.